This T cell receptor (beta chain) comes out of a study of T cell responses to AZD1222 COVID-19 vaccine. Sequencing used immunoSEQ multiplex PCR; TCRdb keeps in-frame clones, though not all of them. In the table there are 150,000 to 200,000 clones, approximately 90% of which are singletons. This clone was seen only a few times. The CDR3 sequence is 15 residues long. Per the germline V gene, CDR1 is MGHRA and CDR2 is YSYEKL. The V gene lost 4 bases and the J gene lost 2 bases, with 12 bases spanning the gap. The receptor's source is an adult in good health. J is TRBJ2-4 and V is TRBV4-1, with D perhaps matching TRBD2 (5 bases). The sample in question was peripheral blood, obtained on day 0 of AZD1222 vaccination. The CDR3 protein is CASSPGPGSKNIQYF. The CDR3 region has the DNA TGCGCCAGCAGCCCAGGTCCGGGGTCCAAAAACATTCAGTACTTC.